This T cell receptor beta chain stems from a study of CD8 T cells in Susac syndrome (dated by TCRdb to between 2018 and 2020). Looking at the study overall: Of the Susac syndrome patients who were sequenced, six had clinically active disease and eight or nine were in clinical remission. Susac syndrome patients were therapy-naive, on corticosteroids (some also receiving IVIg), or on IVIg alone at blood withdrawal. Repertoire sequencing was used to test whether CD8+ T cell activation and differentiation in Susac syndrome was antigen driven.

Peripheral blood CD8+ and CD4+ T cells from healthy donors, Susac syndrome patients and multiple sclerosis patients were profiled by high-throughput TCR beta sequencing. The Susac syndrome patients fulfilled recently defined diagnostic criteria for definite or probable disease. Bulk CD8+ and CD4+ T cells were purified by magnetic negative isolation, while CD8+ TEMRA cells were enriched using FACS. Blood was drawn into EDTA tubes, processed within 24 hours, and PBMCs were isolated by density gradient centrifugation. PBMCs intended for TCR sequencing were cryopreserved in liquid nitrogen and were subsequently thawed in a 37 degrees C water bath. Purity of sorted or isolated CD4+, CD8+ and CD8+ TEMRA cells was at least 90%. On this clonotype itself: Its antigen remains undetermined. The input lacks base qualities; no much larger clone sits a single base away.

Findings and caveats that apply to the study as a whole: The number of individuals in the TCR sequencing and HLA analysis was acknowledged as relatively small. In the CD4+ T cell repertoire of Susac syndrome patients, clonal expansion was not detected.

V is shortened by 4 bases, J by 1 base, and the region joining them spans 20 bases. CDR1 and CDR2, per the germline V gene, are MDHEN and SYDVKM. The CDR3 holds 17 amino acids from the cysteine to the phenylalanine. CDR3 DNA is the only sequence kept; it has 51 bases, read in frame from the first base. RNA was extracted using the RNeasy kit, and roughly 0.45 to 1 microgram was reverse transcribed with random hexamers. The immunoSEQ multiplex PCR assay, covering 54 Vbeta and 13 Jbeta segments, was used to amplify TCR beta CDR3 regions. PCR amplification bias was corrected using a synthetic template baseline for primer optimization and computational correction. The paper's data handling went like this. Reads were annotated to V, D and J genes according to IMGT and were analyzed with immunoSEQ Analyzer, with only productive sequences retained. To calculate clonality, Shannon entropy was normalized by log2 of the number of productive unique sequences and then subtracted from one. For each patient and control, public and private clones were evaluated within the 100 most prevalent clones. Clones were defined as Susac-specific if absent from the healthy and MS cohorts, from approximately 1,100 published viral clones and from other ImmuneACCESS disease sequences. Using fastp trimming at Q25 and MiXCR clonotype assembly, TCRdb reanalyzed the public sequencing data and kept in-frame beta chains. Rows are unified per CDR3 protein, each entry keeping the most common DNA and genes. None of the V and J calls come from the authors' own analysis; TCRdb made them. For this sample the table gives 150,000 to 200,000 distinct CDR3 sequences, of which approximately 95% were detected only once. About 0.13% of the sample is taken by the ten largest.

Material for sequencing was CD4+ T cells from PBMCs. The receptor was isolated from a human donor with Susac syndrome. The V and J genes are TRBV28 and TRBJ2-7; perhaps TRBD2 is the D gene, with 6 bases matching. The DNA sequence is TGTGCCAGCAGTTCACCGGGACTCAGCGCTGCGTCCTACGAGCAGTACTTC. Translated, this gives CASSSPGLSAASYEQYF. Outside the CDR3, residues come from the reference TRBV28 and TRBJ2-7 proteins, so the full variable domain is: DVKVTQSSRYLVKRTGEKVFLECVQDMDHENMFWYRQDPGLGLRLIYFSYDVKMKEKGDIPEGYSVSREKKERFSLILESASTNQTSMYLCASSSPGLSAASYEQYFGPGTRLTVT.